Following are 27 T cell receptor beta chains from one sample sequenced in a study of T cells in Graves' hyperthyroidism and ophthalmopathy. Amplification yielded TCR beta CDR3 regions, with RNA transcripts as the source. RT-PCR in the first round (using the HTBI primer set) targeted the TCR CDR3. TCRdb reprocessed the multiplex PCR reads via MiXCR and lists one record per CDR3 protein. The sample includes 300,000 to 400,000 distinct CDR3 sequences, less than 20% seen only once; the top ten take over 35%. Input material: blood. These receptor sequences come from a man younger than 30 with Graves' ophthalmopathy.

This clonotype came up many times. The chain couples TRBV12-3 or TRBV12-4 to TRBJ1-5, with TRBD1 as a possible D gene (5 bases). Trimming shortened V by 6 bases and J by 9 bases, and 18 bases separated the two germline ends. The CDR3 runs 14 residues. As DNA, the CDR3 is TGTGCCAGCAGCCCAACGGGGACTGGATGGCCCCAGCATTTT. This encodes CASSPTGTGWPQHF.

This clonotype has a handful of counts. A much larger clone lies a single base off, so this may be a read error. The chain is built from TRBV11-2 and TRBJ1-1; 7 bases map to TRBD1. Trimming took 0 bases from V and 3 from J; bases not matched to a gene: 4. Per the germline V gene, CDR1 is SGHAT and CDR2 is FQNNGV. The CDR3 totals 15 residues. CDR3 nucleotides: TGTGCCAGCAGCTTAGAGCCAGGGGGGGACACTGAAGCTTTCTTT. Protein sequence: CASSLEPGGDTEAFF.

The V call is TRBV14, the J call TRBJ2-7, with D maybe TRBD1 (6 bases). There are 16 residues in the CDR3. V was clipped by 0 bases and J by 2 bases, with 14 bases between them. Germline V lookup: CDR1 SGHDN, CDR2 FVKESK. CDR3 nucleotides: TGTGCCAGCAGCCAAGATATGGGCGCAGGGGCCTACGAGCAGTACTTC. Amino acids: CASSQDMGAGAYEQYF.

Of note for this clonotype: Germline is not matched at one junction end, which may reflect a read error. V gene TRBV5-5 combines with J gene TRBJ1-2; D not resolved. CDR1 is SGHKS and CDR2 is YYEKEE in the germline V gene (reference sequence). The CDR3 runs to 13 residues. The CDR3 DNA sequence: TGTGCCAGCAGCTTAGATTCTAACTATGGCTACATCTTC. This translates into CASSLDSNYGYIF.

A few counts support this clonotype. The chain carries TRBV5-6 and TRBJ1-3, with D possibly being TRBD1 (5 bases). The length of the CDR3 is 16 residues. Trimming left V 3 bases short and J 2 bases short, with 15 bases between. Germline V gene data show CDR1 as SGHDT and CDR2 as YYEEEE. The CDR3 nucleotides read TGTGCCAGCAGCTCCTTCCTGTTAGGGGCTGGAAACACCATATATTTT. This encodes CASSSFLLGAGNTIYF.

The chain employs TRBV20-1 and TRBJ2-5, with D hard to call. CDR1 and CDR2 from the germline V gene are DFQATT and SNEGSKA (reference sequence). Trimming cost V 1 base and J 1 base, with 7 bases left between them. This CDR3 is 13 amino acids long. The CDR3 DNA reads as TGCAGTGCTAGAGTGAAGTTCCAAGAGACCCAGTACTTC. Translating it yields CSARVKFQETQYF.

The chain recombines TRBV12-3 or TRBV12-4 with TRBJ2-2, with 7 bases identical to TRBD2. The CDR3 is made up of 15 amino acids. The V segment lost 3 bases and the J segment 6 bases; nucleotides outside the gene matches: 7. CDR3 nucleotide sequence: TGTGCCAGCAGTTTGCGGACTAGTAGTGCCGGGGAGCTGTTTTTT. The encoded protein is CASSLRTSSAGELFF.

On this clonotype itself: This may arise from a read error, as a much more abundant clone is one base away. This sequence joins TRBV12-3 or TRBV12-4 and TRBJ2-7; TRBD2 might be the D (5 bases). The CDR3 length is 16 residues. The CDR3 nucleotides are TGTGCCAGCAGTTTGGTCGGGGTGCTATCCTCCTACGAGCAGCACTTC. Its translation: CASSLVGVLSSYEQHF.

At least ten counts were recorded for this clonotype. The chain combines TRBV7-3 with TRBJ2-1, with 10 bases that match TRBD1. J was trimmed by 5 bases and V by 8 bases; bases with no gene match: 3. The CDR3 is 13 residues long. Germline V gene sequence: CDR1 SGHTA, CDR2 FQGTGA. CDR3 loop: CASGTGENNEQFF. DNA for the CDR3: TGTGCCAGCGGGACAGGGGAGAACAATGAGCAGTTCTTC.

This clonotype was seen many times. The chain carries TRBV18 and TRBJ1-2; D gene ambiguous. CDR3 length: 14 residues. CDR1 is KGHSH and CDR2 is LQKENI in the germline V gene. V was cut by 0 bases and J by 2 bases, with 7 bases left in between. The CDR3 spells CASSPPYRNYGYTF. The CDR3, as DNA: TGTGCCAGCTCACCACCGTACCGGAACTATGGCTACACCTTC.

About this clonotype: This may stem from a read error, because a much larger clone lies one nucleotide away. The V and J genes are TRBV2 and TRBJ1-5; D perhaps matches TRBD1 (6 bases). The CDR3 totals 15 residues. Per germline, CDR1 SNHLY and CDR2 FYNNEI. V was cut by 8 bases and J by 4 bases, with 18 bases left in between. The CDR3 loop is CASGLQGLENQPQHF. DNA for the CDR3: TGTGCCAGCGGTCTACAGGGATTAGAAAATCAGCCCCAGCATTTT.

This clonotype was picked up many times. V usage is TRBV18 and J usage is TRBJ1-1; no clear D. Trimming left V 2 bases short and J 0 bases short, with 7 bases between. Germline V gene data show CDR1 as KGHSH and CDR2 as LQKENI. The CDR3 totals 14 residues. This CDR3 reads CASSPRAMNTEAFF. For the CDR3, the DNA is TGTGCCAGCTCACCAAGGGCCATGAACACTGAAGCTTTCTTT.

The chain joins TRBV5-5 to TRBJ1-5, with 11 bases aligning to TRBD1. Germline CDR1 and CDR2: SGHKS and YYEKEE (reference sequence). The CDR3 has 17 amino acids. After removal of 3 bases from V and 1 base from J, the junction contained 6 bases not matched to a gene. CDR3 sequence (DNA): TGTGCCAGCAGCTCGGGACAGGGGGATGTCAGCAATCAGCCCCAGCATTTT. This codes for CASSSGQGDVSNQPQHF.

This rearrangement joins TRBV11-2 to TRBJ1-3; D is unclear. Germline V gene sequence: CDR1 SGHAT, CDR2 FQNNGV. V was trimmed by 5 bases and J by 0 bases, leaving 11 bases between them. The CDR3 runs 15 residues. DNA for the CDR3: TGTGCCAGCAGCGTGATGTTATACTCTGGAAACACCATATATTTT. It translates to CASSVMLYSGNTIYF. The whole variable domain, remainder taken from reference TRBV11-2 and TRBJ1-3, is EAGVAQSPRYKIIEKRQSVAFWCNPISGHATLYWYQQILGQGPKLLIQFQNNGVVDDSQLPKDRFSAERLKGVDSTLKIQPAKLEDSAVYLCASSVMLYSGNTIYFGEGSWLTVV.

The table lists this clonotype with many counts. V and J are TRBV5-1 and TRBJ2-2; D call uncertain. The V and J ends lost 1 base and 1 base respectively, with 8 bases between them. CDR3 length: 15 amino acids. The germline V gene encodes CDR1 SGHRS and CDR2 YFSETQ. CDR3 coding DNA: TGCGCCAGCAGCTTGATGGCAGGGAACACCGGGGAGCTGTTTTTT. Translated: CASSLMAGNTGELFF. Together with reference TRBV5-1 and TRBJ2-2, the CDR3 gives the full variable domain: KAGVTQTPRYLIKTRGQQVTLSCSPISGHRSVSWYQQTPGQGLQFLFEYFSETQRNKGNFPGRFSGRQFSNSRSEMNVSTLELGDSALYLCASSLMAGNTGELFFGEGSRLTVL.

The chain joins TRBV5-6 to TRBJ2-3, with TRBD1 as a possible D gene (6 bases). The CDR3 has 16 amino acids. Per the germline V gene, CDR1 is SGHDT and CDR2 is YYEEEE. V dropped 5 bases and J dropped 2 bases, with 18 bases sitting between them. CDR3 nucleotide sequence: TGTGCCAGCAGACAAAATGGGGGCACAATCACAGATACGCAGTATTTT. It encodes CASRQNGGTITDTQYF.

J is TRBJ2-7 and V is TRBV6-2 or TRBV6-3, with 9 bases fitting TRBD2. Germline assignment: CDR1 MNHEY and CDR2 SVGEGT. V trimming: 5 bases; J trimming: 7 bases; junction bases outside the gene matches: 12. There are 15 residues in the CDR3. DNA for the CDR3: TGTGCCAGCAGTCGTCGACAGGCCGCGGGGGGGGAGCAGTACTTC. Protein: CASSRRQAAGGEQYF.

The table lists this clonotype with a few counts. The chain carries TRBV19 and TRBJ2-7, with D uncertain. The CDR3 runs to 15 residues. V dropped 6 bases and J dropped 0 bases, with 15 bases sitting between them. CDR1 and CDR2 (germline): LNHDA, SQIVND (reference sequence). The CDR3 DNA is TGTGCCAGTAGATACCGGGCCTTGAGCTCCTACGAGCAGTACTTC. Translation: CASRYRALSSYEQYF.

This clonotype was seen repeatedly, ten times or more. The chain combines TRBV6-1 with TRBJ1-4, with D possibly being TRBD1 (5 bases). Germline CDR1 is MNHNS and CDR2 is SASEGT. This CDR3 contains 13 residues. Trimming cost V 11 bases and J 0 bases, with 10 bases left between them. The chain's CDR3 is CAVRAATNEKLFF. The CDR3 DNA sequence: TGTGCCGTCAGGGCTGCAACTAATGAAAAACTGTTTTTT.

This clonotype was seen repeatedly, ten times or more. The chain couples TRBV5-6 to TRBJ1-5; TRBD1 aligns across 11 bases. Germline values: CDR1 SGHDT, CDR2 YYEEEE. This CDR3 is built from 16 residues. V lost 0 bases to trimming and J lost 6 bases; unmatched junction nucleotides: 5. CDR3 bases: TGTGCCAGCAGCTTGGTGGGACAGGGGGTTTCTCAGCCCCAGCATTTT. Its protein is CASSLVGQGVSQPQHF.

This clonotype has ten or more counts. The rearrangement uses TRBV11-2 and TRBJ2-5; 7 bases are shared with TRBD2. The CDR3 is 15 amino acids. J lost 5 bases, V lost 5 bases, and 11 bases had no gene match. CDR1 and CDR2 (germline): SGHAT, FQNNGV. For the CDR3, the DNA is TGTGCCAGCAGCCCGCGTGGAGTGGGGGGGGAGACCCAGTACTTC. Amino acid sequence: CASSPRGVGGETQYF.

This clonotype has only a few counts. This chain connects TRBV4-1 to TRBJ2-2; no reliable D call. The V gene lost 0 bases and the J gene lost 5 bases, with 4 bases spanning the gap. The CDR3 is made up of 13 amino acids. Germline V gene sequence: CDR1 MGHRA, CDR2 YSYEKL. CDR3 DNA: TGCGCCAGCAGCCAAGACCAAACCGGGGAGCTGTTTTTT. Translating gives CASSQDQTGELFF.

Regarding this clonotype: Since no conserved phenylalanine or tryptophan closes the CDR3, a read error is the likely cause. This chain joins TRBV25-1 and TRBJ1-2; 7 positions match TRBD1. The CDR3 is made up of 13 amino acids. Per germline, CDR1 MGHDK and CDR2 SYGVNS. Unmatched junction bases numbered 5, after V lost 6 bases and J lost 4 bases. In DNA, the CDR3 is TGTGCCAGCAGCGCCGGGACAGTCTATGGCTACACCCTC. Amino acid sequence: CASSAGTVYGYTL.

With regard to this clonotype: A much larger clone differs from this one at a single base, so this may be a read error. A read error is likely, as this CDR3 ends without the conserved phenylalanine or tryptophan. The chain joins TRBV18 to TRBJ1-1; tentatively, D is TRBD1 (6 bases). Trimming cost V 3 bases and J 0 bases, with 14 bases left between them. CDR1 is KGHSH and CDR2 is LQKENI in the germline V gene. This CDR3 region has 16 residues. CDR3 in amino acids: CASSPPDQGMNTEAFL. Written as DNA, the CDR3 is TGTGCCAGCTCACCCCCCGACCAGGGGATGAACACTGAAGCTTTCCTT.

This clonotype was recorded many times. The CDR3 sequence is CASSPLTPFPDTQYF. CDR3 sequence (DNA): TGTGCCAGCAGTCCCCTGACTCCTTTTCCAGATACGCAGTATTTT. The chain links TRBV12-3 or TRBV12-4 to TRBJ2-3; D is undetermined. V was pared by 5 bases and J by 4 bases, with 16 bases between. The CDR3 loop spans 15 amino acids.

The chain recombines TRBV20-1 with TRBJ1-5, with D possibly matching TRBD1 (6 bases). The CDR3 has 14 residues. Trimming cost V 3 bases and J 9 bases, with 18 bases left between them. The V gene's germline CDR1 is DFQATT and CDR2 SNEGSKA (reference sequence). The DNA of the CDR3 is TGCAGTGCTAGTGGGGGCAGCCCTGTGAGGCCCCAGCATTTT. Translation: CSASGGSPVRPQHF.

The chain couples TRBV27 to TRBJ2-7, with D possibly matching TRBD1 (6 bases). The CDR3 has 14 amino acids. V shed 3 bases and J shed 5 bases, with 14 bases lying between them. The V gene's germline CDR1 is MNHEY and CDR2 SMNVEV (reference sequence). The CDR3 DNA is TGTGCCAGCAGTTTCCTGAGGGGGACGGACGAGCAGTACTTC. It is translated as CASSFLRGTDEQYF.